The clone carrying this TCR beta chain was counted ten times or more. The sample comes from a study of T cells in Graves' hyperthyroidism and ophthalmopathy. V dropped 3 bases and J dropped 2 bases, with 12 bases sitting between them. The V gene's germline CDR1 is SGHAT and CDR2 FQDESV (reference sequence). The CDR3 is 15 amino acids. Patients aged 18 to 65 had newly diagnosed hyperthyroidism lasting under 2 months. Diagnoses used clinical symptoms, serum thyroxine and TRAb, thyroid ultrasound and orbital computed tomography. Researchers amplified the TCR beta CDR3 regions from RNA transcripts. An initial round of RT-PCR targeting the TCR CDR3 relied on the HTBI primer set. MiXCR was run by TCRdb on the multiplex PCR reads, yielding one entry per CDR3 protein. The table shows a few hundred thousand distinct CDR3 sequences, with about 18% occurring only once.

The sample taken for sequencing was blood. The receptor was derived from a woman aged 18-29 years with Graves' hyperthyroidism. The chain links TRBV11-1 to TRBJ2-3; D is uncertain. The CDR3 region is CASSLMGANTDTQYF. In nucleotides, the CDR3 is TGTGCCAGCAGCTTGATGGGCGCGAACACAGATACGCAGTATTTT.